These T cell receptor beta chains were read from a single sample in a study of a mutant IDH1 vaccine in newly diagnosed glioma. Generated by immunoSEQ multiplex PCR, the TCRdb table keeps only in-frame clones and is missing some. Counted here are about 67,000 clones, about 86% occurring once; the ten biggest clones make up 4% to 5.5%. This specimen consisted of peripheral blood mononuclear cells (PBMCs), obtained from a glioma patient treated with radiotherapy, temozolomide or both. The receptors were gathered from a woman younger than 30 with glioma. Some clones in this sample may be carry-over from other donors' samples. CDR3s include the opening cysteine and the closing phenylalanine or tryptophan. A D gene is named only where the DNA matches it firmly. Some rows mark clone size as missing; the rest say once, few, many or name a class of expanded clone.

d_gene	abundance	v_gene	j_gene	CDR3aa	CDR3nt
-	few	TRBV5-4	TRBJ1-4	CASSSRDLGEKLFF	TGTGCCAGCAGCTCCCGGGACTTAGGTGAAAAACTGTTTTTT
TRBD1	once	TRBV13	TRBJ2-7	CASSRGQGYEQYF	TGTGCCAGCAGCCGGGGACAGGGTTACGAGCAGTACTTC
-	-	TRBV19	TRBJ1-1	CASSPEAAGETEAFF	TGTGCCAGTAGTCCAGAGGCGGCAGGGGAAACTGAAGCTTTCTTT
-	-	TRBV5-4	TRBJ2-3	CAFRTGSTDTQYF	TGTGCTTTCCGAACCGGATCGACAGATACGCAGTATTTT
TRBD1	-	TRBV29-1	TRBJ2-7	CSVPRDSYEQYF	TGCAGCGTTCCCAGGGACAGCTACGAGCAGTACTTC
TRBD2	once	TRBV9	TRBJ2-7	CASSDGAGGPHEQYF	TGTGCCAGCAGCGATGGAGCGGGGGGGCCACACGAGCAGTACTTC
-	-	TRBV27	TRBJ1-1	CASRWQGTTNTEAFF	TGTGCCAGCAGGTGGCAGGGGACGACGAACACTGAAGCTTTCTTT
-	-	TRBV7-9	TRBJ1-1	CASSAAVMNTEAFF	TGTGCCAGCAGCGCGGCAGTTATGAACACTGAAGCTTTCTTT
TRBD1	-	TRBV23-1	TRBJ2-7	CASSQGDRGSYEQYF	TGCGCCAGCAGTCAAGGAGACAGGGGCTCCTACGAGCAGTACTTC
-	-	TRBV2	TRBJ2-7	CASSVSPAEQYF	TGTGCCAGCAGTGTATCTCCAGCCGAGCAGTACTTC
TRBD1	-	TRBV19	TRBJ1-2	CASGISGTGIYTF	TGTGCCAGTGGAATCTCCGGGACAGGGATTTACACCTTC
TRBD1	once	TRBV30	TRBJ2-7	CARMGDSSYEQYF	TGTGCCCGGATGGGGGACAGCTCCTACGAGCAGTACTTC
-	-	TRBV5-6	TRBJ1-1	CASSLGVGSTEAFF	TGTGCCAGCAGCTTGGGGGTAGGTTCCACTGAAGCTTTCTTT
TRBD1	once	TRBV19	TRBJ1-1	CASQQGRNTEAFF	TGTGCCAGTCAACAGGGGCGGAACACTGAAGCTTTCTTT
TRBD2	-	TRBV27	TRBJ2-7	CASSISGATYEQYF	TGTGCCAGCAGTATTAGCGGGGCTACCTACGAGCAGTACTTC
-	-	TRBV6-4	TRBJ1-1	CASSDPPVTDTEAFF	TGTGCCAGCAGTGACCCCCCCGTGACGGACACTGAAGCTTTCTTT
-	-	TRBV15	TRBJ1-1	CATSRDLRDAEAFF	TGTGCCACCAGCAGAGATCTCAGGGACGCTGAAGCTTTCTTT
TRBD1	few	TRBV10-2	TRBJ1-2	CASRGTGVQYGYTF	TGCGCCAGCAGGGGGACAGGGGTACAGTATGGCTACACCTTC
TRBD1	-	TRBV12-5	TRBJ1-1	CASGLGTGAIGAFF	TGTGCTAGTGGTTTGGGGACAGGGGCCATCGGAGCTTTCTTT
TRBD2	-	TRBV4-1	TRBJ2-3	CASSQTSGRGADTQYF	TGCGCCAGCAGCCAAACTAGCGGGAGAGGAGCAGATACGCAGTATTTT
-	-	TRBV6-5	TRBJ2-7	CASSPQGPDEQYF	TGTGCCAGCAGTCCTCAGGGGCCGGACGAGCAGTACTTC
-	-	TRBV7-9	TRBJ1-2	CASSEVIERGYGYTF	TGTGCCAGCAGCGAAGTTATAGAGAGGGGCTATGGCTACACCTTC
-	-	TRBV7-3	TRBJ1-1	CASSAPGISTEAFF	TGTGCCAGCAGCGCCCCAGGGATTAGCACTGAAGCTTTCTTT
-	-	TRBV6-5	TRBJ2-7	CASSKPLASHEQYF	TGTGCCAGCAGTAAACCTCTAGCGTCCCACGAGCAGTACTTC
TRBD1	-	TRBV19	TRBJ1-5	CASSIYSRGIVSNQPQHF	TGTGCCAGTAGTATCTATTCCAGGGGGATAGTGAGCAATCAGCCCCAGCATTTT
TRBD1	-	TRBV10-3	TRBJ2-1	CAIRARDREGNEQFF	TGTGCCATCAGGGCCCGGGACAGGGAGGGCAATGAGCAGTTCTTC
-	once	TRBV9	TRBJ1-4	CASSPRPGSNEKLFF	TGTGCCAGCAGCCCGAGGCCGGGGTCTAATGAAAAACTGTTTTTT
TRBD2	-	TRBV5-1	TRBJ2-2	CASSSWTSGRDGELFF	TGCGCCAGCAGCTCCTGGACTAGCGGGAGAGACGGGGAGCTGTTTTTT
-	once	TRBV6-6	TRBJ2-2	CASSHGTRTGELFF	TGTGCCAGCAGTCACGGTACTAGGACCGGGGAGCTGTTTTTT
-	-	TRBV9	TRBJ2-1	CASSVSPGGDEQFF	TGTGCCAGCAGCGTCTCCCCGGGGGGCGATGAGCAGTTCTTC
-	-	TRBV6-1	TRBJ2-7	CASRRAGEQYF	TGTGCCAGCAGGAGGGCGGGTGAGCAGTACTTC
TRBD1	-	TRBV12-5	TRBJ2-3	CASGWGDRDSDTQYF	TGTGCTAGTGGTTGGGGGGACAGGGATTCAGATACGCAGTATTTT
TRBD1	-	TRBV9	TRBJ1-1	CASSPGQGANTEAFF	TGTGCCAGCAGCCCCGGACAGGGGGCTAACACTGAAGCTTTCTTT
-	-	TRBV6-6	TRBJ2-1	CASSYRTESYNEQFF	TGTGCCAGCAGTTACCGGACTGAATCCTACAATGAGCAGTTCTTC
-	-	TRBV7-2	TRBJ1-1	CASSLGSVNTEAFF	TGTGCCAGCAGCTTAGGGTCTGTGAACACTGAAGCTTTCTTT
TRBD2	-	TRBV7-8	TRBJ2-1	CASSGLVNYEQFF	TGTGCCAGCTCGGGACTAGTAAACTATGAGCAGTTCTTC
-	few	TRBV9	TRBJ2-2	CASTESDGELFF	TGTGCCAGCACTGAATCGGACGGGGAGCTGTTTTTT
-	-	TRBV5-4	TRBJ2-2	CASSPLLAPSTGELFF	TGTGCCAGCAGCCCATTACTAGCCCCGAGCACCGGGGAGCTGTTTTTT
-	-	TRBV6-1	TRBJ1-4	CASGDRATNEKLFF	TGTGCCAGCGGCGACAGAGCAACTAATGAAAAACTGTTTTTT
-	-	TRBV18	TRBJ1-1	CASSPREGAEAFF	TGTGCCAGCTCACCTCGCGAGGGGGCTGAAGCTTTCTTT
-	-	TRBV18	TRBJ1-1	CASSPSQGSTEAFF	TGTGCCAGCTCCCCGTCCCAGGGGTCCACTGAAGCTTTCTTT
-	-	TRBV5-1	TRBJ2-2	CASSLKGVGELFF	TGCGCCAGCAGCTTAAAAGGGGTCGGGGAGCTGTTTTTT
-	-	TRBV4-1	TRBJ2-5	CASSPKEGPNGRETQYF	TGCGCCAGCAGCCCTAAAGAGGGCCCGAACGGGCGGGAGACCCAGTACTTC
TRBD1	-	TRBV19	TRBJ1-5	CASSLDRASNQPQHF	TGTGCCAGTAGTCTCGACAGGGCAAGCAATCAGCCCCAGCATTTT
-	-	TRBV5-1	TRBJ1-1	CASSPWGGDTEAFF	TGCGCCAGCAGCCCGTGGGGGGGAGACACTGAAGCTTTCTTT
TRBD1	-	TRBV19	TRBJ1-5	CASSIGQGRNQPQHF	TGTGCCAGTAGTATAGGACAGGGGCGGAATCAGCCCCAGCATTTT